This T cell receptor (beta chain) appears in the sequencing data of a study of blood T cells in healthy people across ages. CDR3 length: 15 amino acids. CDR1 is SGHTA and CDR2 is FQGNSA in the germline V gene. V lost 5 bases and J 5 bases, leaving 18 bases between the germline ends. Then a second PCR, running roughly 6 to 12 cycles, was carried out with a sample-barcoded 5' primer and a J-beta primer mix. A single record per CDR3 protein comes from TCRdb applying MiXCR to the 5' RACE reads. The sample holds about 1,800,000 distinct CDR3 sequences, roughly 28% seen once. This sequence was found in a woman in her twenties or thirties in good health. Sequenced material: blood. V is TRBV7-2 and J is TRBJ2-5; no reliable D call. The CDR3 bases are TGTGCCAGCAGCCCGGACCTAGGACGGTGGGAGACCCAGTACTTC. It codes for CASSPDLGRWETQYF. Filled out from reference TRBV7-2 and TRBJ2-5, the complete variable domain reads GAGVSQSPSNKVTEKGKDVELRCDPISGHTALYWYRQSLGQGLEFLIYFQGNSAPDKSGLPSDRFSAERTGGSVSTLTIQRTQQEDSAVYLCASSPDLGRWETQYFGPGTRLLVL.